This T cell receptor beta chain came from a study of radiation and T cells in renal cell carcinoma. Some clones are missing from TCRdb's copy, which holds only in-frame ones; the method was immunoSEQ multiplex PCR. The table lists around 120,000 clones, 75% to 90% of them singletons. Germline CDR1 is SGHDN and CDR2 is FVKESK. Deletions cut 0 bases from V and 11 bases from J, with 17 bases between. The CDR3 covers 16 residues. This clone was seen more than once but under ten times. Time point: blood 2 weeks post-SBRT. Treatment reported: 15 Gy SBRT to primary tumor, nephrectomy 4 weeks later. Radiation-treated patients gave blood at baseline, week 2 and week 4.

This specimen was blood, taken from a patient whose treatment included radiotherapy and nephrectomy. The rearrangement uses TRBV14 and TRBJ1-6; D might be TRBD1 (6 bases). This sequence originates from a woman aged 55-70 years with renal cell carcinoma. CDR3 nucleotide sequence: TGTGCCAGCAGCCAAGATAGTCAACGCAGGGGTGCACCCCTCCACTTT. Translation gives CASSQDSQRRGAPLHF.